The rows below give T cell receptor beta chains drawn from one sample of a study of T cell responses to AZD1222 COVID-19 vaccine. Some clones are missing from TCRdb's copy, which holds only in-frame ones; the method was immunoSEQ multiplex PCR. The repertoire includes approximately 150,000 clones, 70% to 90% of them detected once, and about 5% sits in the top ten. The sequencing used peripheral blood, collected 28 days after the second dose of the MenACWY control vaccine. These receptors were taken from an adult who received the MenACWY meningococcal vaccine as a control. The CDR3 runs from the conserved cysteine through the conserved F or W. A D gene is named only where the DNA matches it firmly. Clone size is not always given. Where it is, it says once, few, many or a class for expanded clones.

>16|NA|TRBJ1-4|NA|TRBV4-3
CASSQDYGSINEKLFF
TGCGCCAGCAGCCAAGATTACGGCAGTATTAATGAAAAACTGTTTTTT
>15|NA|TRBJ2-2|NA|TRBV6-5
CASSRGGIRTGELFF
TGTGCCAGCAGCAGAGGAGGGATTAGGACCGGGGAGCTGTTTTTT
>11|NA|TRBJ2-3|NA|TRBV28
CASSFQDTQYF
TGTGCCAGCAGTTTCCAGGATACGCAGTATTTT
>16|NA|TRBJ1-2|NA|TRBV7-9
CASSLRRDADYNGYTF
TGTGCCAGCAGCTTAAGACGGGACGCGGATTATAACGGCTACACCTTC
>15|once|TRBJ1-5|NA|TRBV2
CASSEDHGGNQPQHF
TGTGCCAGCAGTGAAGACCATGGAGGCAATCAGCCCCAGCATTTT
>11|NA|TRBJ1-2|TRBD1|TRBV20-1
CSALRGNGYTF
TGCAGTGCCCTCAGGGGGAACGGCTACACCTTC
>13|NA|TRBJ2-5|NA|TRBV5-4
CASSLQHQETQYF
TGTGCCAGCAGCCTTCAACATCAAGAGACCCAGTACTTC
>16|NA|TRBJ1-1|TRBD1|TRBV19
CASRIGQAYMNTEAFF
TGTGCCAGTAGGATAGGACAGGCATATATGAACACTGAAGCTTTCTTT
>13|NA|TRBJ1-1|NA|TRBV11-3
CASSLDYRPVPFF
TGTGCCAGCAGCTTAGATTATCGGCCCGTACCTTTCTTT
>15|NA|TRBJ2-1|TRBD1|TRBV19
CASSLTGSAYNEQFF
TGTGCCAGTAGTCTGACAGGGAGCGCCTACAATGAGCAGTTCTTC
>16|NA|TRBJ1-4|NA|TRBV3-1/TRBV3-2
CASSQGRTTYNEKLFF
TGTGCCAGCAGCCAAGGGCGTACAACTTATAATGAAAAACTGTTTTTT
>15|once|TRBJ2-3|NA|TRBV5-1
CASSLGEWNTDTQYF
TGCGCCAGCAGCTTGGGGGAATGGAACACAGATACGCAGTATTTT
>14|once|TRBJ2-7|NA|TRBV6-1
CASSEHRASYEQYF
TGTGCCAGCAGTGAGCACAGAGCCTCCTACGAGCAGTACTTC
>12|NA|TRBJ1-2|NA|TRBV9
CASSVSGGGYTF
TGTGCCAGCAGCGTGAGTGGGGGTGGCTACACCTTC
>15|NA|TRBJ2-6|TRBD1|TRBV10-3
CAISSGGSGANVLTF
TGTGCCATCAGTTCAGGGGGCTCAGGGGCCAACGTCCTGACTTTC
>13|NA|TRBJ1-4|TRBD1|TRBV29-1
CSGRRQGDEKLFF
TGCAGCGGAAGACGACAGGGGGATGAAAAACTGTTTTTT
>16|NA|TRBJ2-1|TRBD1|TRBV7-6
CASSLARDRGKNEQFF
TGTGCCAGCAGCTTAGCCCGGGACAGGGGTAAAAATGAGCAGTTCTTC
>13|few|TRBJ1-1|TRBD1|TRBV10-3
CAIRGQMNTEAFF
TGTGCCATCAGGGGACAGATGAACACTGAAGCTTTCTTT
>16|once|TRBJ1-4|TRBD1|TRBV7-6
CASSLGYRGANEKLFF
TGTGCCAGCAGCTTAGGCTACAGGGGGGCTAATGAAAAACTGTTTTTT
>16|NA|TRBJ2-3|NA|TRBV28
CASSGRDFLGTDTQYF
TGTGCCAGCAGTGGACGGGACTTCCTCGGCACAGATACGCAGTATTTT
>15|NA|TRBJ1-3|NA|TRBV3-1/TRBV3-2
CASSPLSTAGNTIYF
TGTGCCAGCAGCCCCCTCTCGACGGCTGGAAACACCATATATTTT
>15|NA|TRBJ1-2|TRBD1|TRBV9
CASSTMTGNKAGYTF
TGTGCCAGCAGCACGATGACAGGGAATAAAGCTGGCTACACCTTC
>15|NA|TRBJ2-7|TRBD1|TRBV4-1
CASSQEDRGGHEQYF
TGCGCCAGCAGCCAAGAGGACAGGGGAGGCCACGAGCAGTACTTC
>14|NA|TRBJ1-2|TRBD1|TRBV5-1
CASGQVGEDYGYTF
TGCGCCAGTGGACAGGTTGGCGAAGACTATGGCTACACCTTC
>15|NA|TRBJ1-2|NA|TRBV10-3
CATIEVPGLPYGYTF
TGTGCCACCATCGAAGTCCCAGGGCTACCTTATGGCTACACCTTC
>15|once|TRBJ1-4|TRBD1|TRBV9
CASSDGTALNEKLFF
TGTGCCAGCAGCGATGGGACAGCCCTTAATGAAAAACTGTTTTTT
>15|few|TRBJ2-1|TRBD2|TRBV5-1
CASSFSGSSYNEQFF
TGCGCCAGCAGCTTTAGCGGGTCCTCCTACAATGAGCAGTTCTTC
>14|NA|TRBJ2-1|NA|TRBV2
CASRAGWGADEQFF
TGTGCCAGCAGGGCCGGCTGGGGGGCGGATGAGCAGTTCTTC
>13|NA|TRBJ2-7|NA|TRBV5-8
CASSSRQAVEQYF
TGTGCCAGCAGCTCCAGACAGGCGGTCGAGCAGTACTTC
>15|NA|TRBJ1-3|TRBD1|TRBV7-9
CASSRGQGAGNTIYF
TGTGCCAGCAGCCGAGGACAGGGGGCTGGAAACACCATATATTTT
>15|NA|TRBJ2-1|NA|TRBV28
CASTPAGSSYNEQFF
TGTGCCAGCACCCCAGCTGGGTCCTCGTACAATGAGCAGTTCTTC
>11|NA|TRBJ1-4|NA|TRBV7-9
CASSHSEKLFF
TGTGCCAGCAGCCATTCCGAAAAACTGTTTTTT
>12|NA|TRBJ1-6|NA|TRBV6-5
CASRTGASPLHF
TGTGCCAGCAGAACTGGTGCTTCACCCCTCCACTTT
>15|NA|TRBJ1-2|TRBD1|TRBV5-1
CASSLQGQGFWGYTF
TGCGCCAGCAGCTTGCAGGGACAGGGGTTCTGGGGCTACACCTTC
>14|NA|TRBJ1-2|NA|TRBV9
CASSPSTENYGYTF
TGTGCCAGCAGCCCTTCAACAGAGAACTATGGCTACACCTTC
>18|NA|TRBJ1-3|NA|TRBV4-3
CASSPRGAGIGTGNTIYF
TGCGCCAGCAGCCCCCGAGGGGCGGGGATCGGCACTGGAAACACCATATATTTT
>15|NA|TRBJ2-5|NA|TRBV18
CASSPYGLGQETQYF
TGTGCCAGCTCACCATACGGGTTGGGCCAAGAGACCCAGTACTTC
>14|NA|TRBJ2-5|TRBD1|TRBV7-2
CASSQIRGLETQYF
TGTGCCAGCAGCCAGATCAGGGGGCTTGAGACCCAGTACTTC
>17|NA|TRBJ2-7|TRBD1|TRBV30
CAWSVAQGESFSYEQYF
TGTGCCTGGAGTGTAGCACAGGGGGAATCGTTTTCCTACGAGCAGTACTTC
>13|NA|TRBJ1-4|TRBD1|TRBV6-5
CASSPQGQEKLFF
TGTGCCAGCAGTCCACAGGGGCAGGAAAAACTGTTTTTT
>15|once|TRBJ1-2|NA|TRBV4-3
CASSQDAHREDGYTF
TGCGCCAGCAGCCAAGACGCGCACAGGGAGGATGGCTACACCTTC
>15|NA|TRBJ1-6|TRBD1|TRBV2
CASSYLQGSDPPLHF
TGTGCCAGCAGTTACCTACAGGGGAGTGATCCACCCCTCCACTTT
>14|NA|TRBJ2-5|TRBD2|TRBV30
CAWRVGLPQETQYF
TGTGCCTGGAGAGTGGGACTACCTCAAGAGACCCAGTACTTC
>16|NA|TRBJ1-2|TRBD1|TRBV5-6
CASSLVGQGSNYGYTF
TGTGCCAGCAGCTTGGTGGGACAGGGTTCCAACTATGGCTACACCTTC
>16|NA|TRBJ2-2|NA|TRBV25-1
CASSALYGQGTGELFF
TGTGCCAGCAGTGCCTTATACGGGCAGGGTACCGGGGAGCTGTTTTTT
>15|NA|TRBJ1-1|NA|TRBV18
CASSPSGTRYTEAFF
TGTGCCAGCTCACCATCGGGAACAAGATACACTGAAGCTTTCTTT
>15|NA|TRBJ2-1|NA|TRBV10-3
CAIRDPRTSDNEQFF
TGTGCCATCAGAGACCCCCGGACATCCGACAATGAGCAGTTCTTC
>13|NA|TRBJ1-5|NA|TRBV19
CASSITGDQPQHF
TGTGCCAGTAGTATAACCGGGGATCAGCCCCAGCATTTT
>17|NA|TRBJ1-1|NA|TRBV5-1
CASSLAPRGMVGTEAFF
TGCGCCAGCAGCTTGGCCCCTCGAGGGATGGTTGGAACTGAAGCTTTCTTT
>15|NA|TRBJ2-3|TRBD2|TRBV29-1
CSVEGTSGRTDTQYF
TGCAGCGTTGAAGGGACTAGCGGGCGCACAGATACGCAGTATTTT
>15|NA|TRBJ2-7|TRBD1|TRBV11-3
CASSLDGTGTYEQYF
TGTGCCAGCAGCTTAGACGGGACAGGGACGTACGAGCAGTACTTC
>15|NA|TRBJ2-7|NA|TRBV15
CATSRDHTSRYEQYF
TGTGCCACCAGCAGAGATCACACATCAAGGTACGAGCAGTACTTC
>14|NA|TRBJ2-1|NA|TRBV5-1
CASIQNPHMDEQFF
TGCGCCAGCATCCAGAATCCCCATATGGATGAGCAGTTCTTC
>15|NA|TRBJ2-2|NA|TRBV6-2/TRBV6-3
CASSLLGGNTGELFF
TGTGCCAGCAGTTTACTAGGGGGGAACACCGGGGAGCTGTTTTTT
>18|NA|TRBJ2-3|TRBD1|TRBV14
CASSQVFRTGAPGATQYF
TGTGCCAGCAGCCAAGTTTTCCGGACAGGGGCCCCCGGCGCGACGCAGTATTTT